This T cell receptor beta chain originates from a study of blood T cells in healthy people across ages. Study findings and constraints: The unknown donor CMV status may have confounded expanded clonotype changes. Long-lived and aged donors differed, with more naive CD4+ cells and higher diversity in the long-lived.

This clonotype showed up just a few times. The antigen remains unidentified. Per germline, CDR1 MDHEN and CDR2 SYDVKM. CDR3 length equals 14 residues. The ends were cut back, 8 bases at V and 5 bases at J, with 19 bases in the middle. A second PCR of 7 to 11 cycles used a sample-barcoded 5' primer and a J-beta primer mix. Individual samples furnished no less than 3 million CDR3-containing paired-end reads apiece. TCRdb re-analysed the 5' RACE reads in MiXCR, keeping a single row per CDR3 protein. The table includes 1.5 million to 1.8 million distinct CDR3 sequences, about 42% detected once. This TCR was sampled from a woman aged 18-29 years in good health. V is TRBV28 and J is TRBJ2-7; D is uncertain. Sample: blood. The CDR3: CASLLRYLVNEQYF. The DNA for the CDR3 is TGTGCCAGCCTCCTTCGATATCTAGTAAACGAGCAGTACTTC.